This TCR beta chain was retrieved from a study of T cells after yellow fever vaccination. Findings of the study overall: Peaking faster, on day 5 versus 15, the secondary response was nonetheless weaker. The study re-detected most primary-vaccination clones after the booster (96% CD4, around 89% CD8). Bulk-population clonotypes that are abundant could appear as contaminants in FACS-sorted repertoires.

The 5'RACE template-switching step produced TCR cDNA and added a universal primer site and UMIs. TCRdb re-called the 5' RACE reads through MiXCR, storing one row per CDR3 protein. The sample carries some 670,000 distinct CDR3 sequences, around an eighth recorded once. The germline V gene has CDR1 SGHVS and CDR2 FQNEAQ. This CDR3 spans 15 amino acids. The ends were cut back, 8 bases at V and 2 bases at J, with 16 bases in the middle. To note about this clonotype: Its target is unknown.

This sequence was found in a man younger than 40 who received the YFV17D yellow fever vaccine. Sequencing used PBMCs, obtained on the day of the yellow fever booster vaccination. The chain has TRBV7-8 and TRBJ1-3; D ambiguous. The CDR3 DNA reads TGTGCCAGCCGCGGGGTTATCTCGACTGGAAACACCATATATTTT. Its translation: CASRGVISTGNTIYF. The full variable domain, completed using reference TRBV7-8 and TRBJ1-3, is GAGVSQSPRYKVAKRGQDVALRCDPISGHVSLFWYQQALGQGPEFLTYFQNEAQLDKSGLPSDRFFAERPEGSVSTLKIQRTQQEDSAVYLCASRGVISTGNTIYFGEGSWLTVV.